Presented here are 31 T cell receptor beta chains from one specimen sequenced in a study of blood T cell repertoires in COVID-19. Clones were read by immunoSEQ multiplex PCR, and TCRdb kept only the in-frame ones, dropping some. The profile shows about 50,000 clones, 90% to 95% of them singletons. Sequencing input: peripheral blood. These TCRs come from a woman older than 75 with acute or convalescent COVID-19.

V gene TRBV19 combines with J gene TRBJ1-2; a weak D match, TRBD1 (6 bases). V was clipped by 9 bases and J by 10 bases, with 18 bases between them. CDR3 length: 12 amino acids. Germline V gene sequence: CDR1 LNHDA, CDR2 SQIVND (reference sequence). The CDR3 bases are TGTGCCAGCTCGAGGGGGGGGTATTCCTACACCTTC. Translated, it gives CASSRGGYSYTF.

This clone turned up a few times. J is TRBJ2-7 and V is TRBV6-5, with 9 bases matching TRBD1. Germline CDR1 and CDR2: MNHEY and SVGAGI. The CDR3 has 15 residues. V dropped 7 bases and J dropped 3; count of bases not matched to a gene: 10. CDR3 nucleotides: TGTGCCAGCACCAGCCTCGGGACAGGGTACTACGAGCAGTACTTC. Translated: CASTSLGTGYYEQYF.

The V call is TRBV6-6, the J call TRBJ1-4; D is ambiguous. The germline V and J ends were trimmed by 6 bases and 0 bases, with 8 bases remaining between them. Looked up from germline, CDR1 is MNHNY and CDR2 is SVGAGI (reference sequence). This CDR3 has 14 amino acids. The CDR3 spells CASRGGTTNEKLFF. CDR3 DNA sequence: TGTGCCAGCAGGGGAGGTACAACTAATGAAAAACTGTTTTTT.

This clone occurred once. The chain combines TRBV6-2 or TRBV6-3 with TRBJ1-2; no clear D. The ends were cut back, 2 bases at V and 8 bases at J, with 12 bases in the middle. The CDR3 runs to 13 residues. The germline V gene has CDR1 MNHEY and CDR2 SVGEGT. CDR3 in DNA: TGTGCCAGCAGTTACGTTCTTAGAGGCGGCTACACCTTC. This translates into CASSYVLRGGYTF.

The chain carries TRBV5-1 and TRBJ1-4; perhaps TRBD1 as D (5 bases). This CDR3 region has 14 residues. Germline V gives CDR1 SGHRS, CDR2 YFSETQ. Trimming stripped 0 bases from V and 10 bases from J, with 13 bases between. CDR3 amino acids: CASSLEGLGGKLFF. The CDR3 nucleotides are TGCGCCAGCAGCTTGGAGGGGCTCGGGGGAAAACTGTTTTTT.

The V gene is TRBV19, the J gene TRBJ1-4, with D uncertain. The V and J ends lost 4 bases and 0 bases respectively, with 12 bases between them. CDR3 length equals 16 residues. Germline V CDR1 and CDR2: LNHDA, SQIVND (reference sequence). CDR3 sequence reads: CASSRKRQATNEKLFF. The CDR3 nucleotides read TGTGCCAGTAGTAGAAAAAGACAAGCAACTAATGAAAAACTGTTTTTT. Full variable domain (rest looked up from reference TRBV19 and TRBJ1-4): DGGITQSPKYLFRKEGQNVTLSCEQNLNHDAMYWYRQDPGQGLRLIYYSQIVNDFQKGDIAEGYSVSREKKESFPLTVTSAQKNPTAFYLCASSRKRQATNEKLFFGSGTQLSVL.

V gene TRBV30 combines with J gene TRBJ2-5; 11 bases match TRBD2. Unmatched junction bases numbered 4, after V lost 0 bases and J lost 1 base. Germline V gene lookup returns CDR1 GTSNPN and CDR2 SVGIG (reference sequence). This CDR3 spans 16 amino acids. CDR3 nucleotides: TGTGCCTGGAGTGTACGGGGGACTAGCGGCCAAGAGACCCAGTACTTC. Amino acids: CAWSVRGTSGQETQYF.

The chain joins TRBV11-1 to TRBJ2-3; D is unresolved. V shed 5 bases and J shed 2 bases, with 8 bases lying between them. Germline values: CDR1 SGHAT, CDR2 FQDESV (reference sequence). This CDR3 has 13 residues. CDR3 residues: CASSEEVTDTQYF. The CDR3 DNA sequence: TGTGCCAGCAGCGAAGAGGTCACAGATACGCAGTATTTT.

The chain recombines TRBV7-9 with TRBJ2-1, with a possible D match to TRBD1 (5 bases). The germline V and J ends were trimmed by 1 base and 8 bases, with 6 bases remaining between them. Germline V lookup: CDR1 SEHNR, CDR2 FQNEAQ (reference sequence). This CDR3 is built from 12 residues. The CDR3: CASSLEGHEQFF. The CDR3 coding sequence is TGTGCCAGCAGCTTAGAGGGGCATGAGCAGTTCTTC.

This clone was observed once. This chain uses TRBV18 with TRBJ1-6; 7 bases agree with TRBD1. CDR3 length: 17 residues. V lost 5 bases and J lost 3; bases outside the gene matches: 10. Germline V gene data show CDR1 as KGHSH and CDR2 as LQKENI. The CDR3 DNA reads TGTGCCAGCTCATCAAGACAGGGCCAAGTCTATAATTCACCCCTCCACTTT. Amino acid sequence: CASSSRQGQVYNSPLHF.

The chain links TRBV5-1 to TRBJ2-2; D is possibly TRBD1 (5 bases). CDR1 SGHRS and CDR2 YFSETQ come from the germline V gene. The CDR3 length is 13 residues. The V end was cut by 5 bases, the J end by 5 bases, with 10 bases between. The CDR3 is CASSRAGTGELFF. The DNA of the CDR3 is TGCGCCAGCAGTCGAGCAGGGACCGGGGAGCTGTTTTTT.

The rearrangement joins TRBV7-9 to TRBJ1-6; TRBD1 is a possible D gene (6 bases). Germline lookup yields CDR1 SEHNR and CDR2 FQNEAQ (reference sequence). With 8 bases removed from V and 11 bases from J, the gap between germline ends came to 22 bases. This CDR3 spans 15 amino acids. The CDR3, as DNA: TGTGCCAGCGACGGCCGGGACAATAACAGGGCACCCCTCCACTTT. Translated, it gives CASDGRDNNRAPLHF.

The V gene is TRBV11-1, the J gene TRBJ2-5; D might be TRBD2 (5 bases). Germline V gene lookup returns CDR1 SGHAT and CDR2 FQDESV (reference sequence). Trimming took off 5 bases at V and 2 bases at J, with 9 bases between the two ends. This CDR3 spans 13 amino acids. For the CDR3, the DNA is TGTGCCAGCAGCGCCGGACTTCAAGAGACCCAGTACTTC. Its protein is CASSAGLQETQYF.

The rearrangement joins TRBV7-9 to TRBJ2-6; TRBD2 might be the D (5 bases). There are 17 residues in the CDR3. Germline assignment: CDR1 SEHNR and CDR2 FQNEAQ (reference sequence). The V end was cut by 6 bases, the J end by 1 base, with 16 bases between. The CDR3 region is CASRPGPSGSGANVLTF. CDR3 nucleotides: TGTGCCAGCAGGCCGGGTCCCTCGGGATCTGGGGCCAACGTCCTGACTTTC.

The genes are TRBV7-8 and TRBJ2-5; TRBD2 matches at 9 bases. This CDR3 has 14 residues. The germline V gene encodes CDR1 SGHVS and CDR2 FQNEAQ. V lost 7 bases, J lost 4 bases, and 7 bases stayed unmatched. In nucleotides, the CDR3 is TGTGCCAGCAAGGGGCGGGAGGGAGGAGAGACCCAGTACTTC. This codes for CASKGREGGETQYF. The complete variable domain, with remaining parts taken from reference TRBV7-8 and TRBJ2-5, reads GAGVSQSPRYKVAKRGQDVALRCDPISGHVSLFWYQQALGQGPEFLTYFQNEAQLDKSGLPSDRFFAERPEGSVSTLKIQRTQQEDSAVYLCASKGREGGETQYFGPGTRLLVL.

The chain joins TRBV11-2 to TRBJ2-4, with 9 bases identical to TRBD2. Trimming cost V 1 base and J 2 bases; bases outside gene matches: 3. CDR3 length: 16 amino acids. Germline CDR1 is SGHAT and CDR2 is FQNNGV. The DNA for the CDR3 is TGTGCCAGCAGCTTAGGACTAGCGGCATCCAAAAACATTCAGTACTTC. The encoded protein is CASSLGLAASKNIQYF. Combining the CDR3 with reference TRBV11-2 and TRBJ2-4 gives the whole variable domain EAGVAQSPRYKIIEKRQSVAFWCNPISGHATLYWYQQILGQGPKLLIQFQNNGVVDDSQLPKDRFSAERLKGVDSTLKIQPAKLEDSAVYLCASSLGLAASKNIQYFGAGTRLSVL.

The chain combines TRBV6-5 with TRBJ1-2; the D gene is possibly TRBD1 (5 bases). Trimming shortened V by 5 bases and J by 4 bases, and 11 bases separated the two germline ends. Germline values: CDR1 MNHEY, CDR2 SVGAGI. This CDR3 region has 13 residues. The CDR3 nucleotides read TGTGCCAGCAGTCCACAGGCAGGCTATGGCTACACCTTC. Its translation: CASSPQAGYGYTF.

This clone was observed a handful of times. The chain uses TRBV19 and TRBJ1-5; 9 bases are a match to TRBD1. J lost 7 bases, V lost 6 bases, and 7 bases had no gene match. This CDR3 comprises 14 residues. Germline V gene data show CDR1 as LNHDA and CDR2 as SQIVND (reference sequence). The CDR3 DNA sequence: TGTGCCAGTAGCGTACAGGGGGCTCGGCAGCCCCAGCATTTT. Amino acids: CASSVQGARQPQHF. Full variable domain (missing parts from reference TRBV19 and TRBJ1-5): DGGITQSPKYLFRKEGQNVTLSCEQNLNHDAMYWYRQDPGQGLRLIYYSQIVNDFQKGDIAEGYSVSREKKESFPLTVTSAQKNPTAFYLCASSVQGARQPQHFGDGTRLSIL.

The J gene is TRBJ2-3, the V gene TRBV7-2; 7 nucleotides match TRBD2. CDR3 length equals 15 residues. J gave up 7 bases and V 1 base, and 8 bases lay outside the gene matches. Germline V gene sequence: CDR1 SGHTA, CDR2 FQGNSA. Here the CDR3 reads CASSLEGAGVYTQYF. The CDR3 DNA follows: TGTGCCAGCAGCTTAGAAGGGGCGGGAGTATATACGCAGTATTTT.

The gene calls are TRBV6-2 or TRBV6-3 and TRBJ1-5; D is possibly TRBD1 (6 bases). Trimming removed 5 bases from V and 7 bases from J, with 12 bases in between. The CDR3 has 13 residues. In germline, CDR1 is MNHEY, CDR2 SVGEGT. CDR3 in amino acids: CASSHRVRQPQHF. For the CDR3, the DNA is TGTGCCAGCAGTCACAGGGTAAGGCAGCCCCAGCATTTT.

The chain is built from TRBV7-2 and TRBJ2-1; the match to TRBD1 covers 9 bases. The J segment lost 6 bases and the V segment lost 0 bases, leaving 6 bases of the junction unmatched. The length of the CDR3 is 16 residues. The germline V gene has CDR1 SGHTA and CDR2 FQGNSA. CDR3: CASSLAGQGSFNEQFF. CDR3 sequence (DNA): TGTGCCAGCAGCTTAGCAGGACAGGGGTCTTTCAATGAGCAGTTCTTC.

The chain recombines TRBV5-1 with TRBJ2-1; 13 nucleotides align to TRBD2. V dropped 1 base and J dropped 4; count of bases not matched to a gene: 2. The CDR3 consists of 16 residues. Germline CDR1 and CDR2: SGHRS and YFSETQ. The CDR3 bases are TGCGCCAGCAGCTTGCCGACTAGCGGGAGGTACAATGAGCAGTTCTTC. This gives the protein CASSLPTSGRYNEQFF. Filled out from reference TRBV5-1 and TRBJ2-1, the complete variable domain reads KAGVTQTPRYLIKTRGQQVTLSCSPISGHRSVSWYQQTPGQGLQFLFEYFSETQRNKGNFPGRFSGRQFSNSRSEMNVSTLELGDSALYLCASSLPTSGRYNEQFFGPGTRLTVL.

The J gene is TRBJ1-4, the V gene TRBV9; tentative D call: TRBD1 (5 bases). Germline lookup yields CDR1 SGDLS and CDR2 YYNGEE. The CDR3 is 14 residues long. The V end was cut by 4 bases, the J end by 8 bases, with 15 bases between. The CDR3 spells CASSPRRDGEKLFF. The CDR3 nucleotides read TGTGCCAGCAGCCCCCGCAGGGATGGGGAAAAACTGTTTTTT.

This chain links TRBV20-1 with TRBJ2-5, with 10 positions matching TRBD2. V lost 3 bases to trimming and J lost 3 bases; unmatched junction nucleotides: 7. The length of the CDR3 is 15 residues. Germline values: CDR1 DFQATT, CDR2 SNEGSKA (reference sequence). CDR3 amino acids: CSASDRTSGEETQYF. CDR3 sequence (DNA): TGCAGTGCTAGTGATAGGACTAGCGGAGAAGAGACCCAGTACTTC.

The chain recombines TRBV5-6 with TRBJ1-1; 9 bases are a match to TRBD1. CDR1 is SGHDT and CDR2 is YYEEEE in the germline V gene. Trimming removed 4 bases from V and 0 bases from J; junction bases left unmatched: 7. The CDR3 contains 16 residues. CDR3 coding DNA: TGTGCCAGCAGCGTCCGGGACAGGGAAATGAACACTGAAGCTTTCTTT. It specifies CASSVRDREMNTEAFF.

The rearrangement joins TRBV27 to TRBJ1-2; the D gene is possibly TRBD1 (5 bases). This CDR3 region has 16 residues. The V and J ends lost 5 bases and 4 bases respectively, with 20 bases between them. CDR1 and CDR2 from the germline V gene are MNHEY and SMNVEV (reference sequence). CDR3 in DNA: TGTGCCAGCAGTCCTGGGGTCCCCGGGAGGGGCTATGGCTACACCTTC. It yields the protein CASSPGVPGRGYGYTF.

The chain has TRBV6-5 and TRBJ1-1, with D unclear. With 0 bases removed from V and 2 bases from J, the gap between germline ends came to 10 bases. This CDR3 has 15 amino acids. Germline V CDR1 and CDR2: MNHEY, SVGAGI. The CDR3 DNA sequence: TGTGCCAGCAGTTACTCTACGGGTCCTAACACTGAAGCTTTCTTT. Translating it yields CASSYSTGPNTEAFF.

This clone was found once. V and J are TRBV19 and TRBJ2-2; 8 bases align to TRBD1. J lost 3 bases, V lost 9 bases, and 6 bases had no gene match. Germline lookup yields CDR1 LNHDA and CDR2 SQIVND (reference sequence). The CDR3 totals 14 residues. The CDR3 region has the DNA TGTGCCAGCAGACTGGACAGGGACACCGGGGAGCTGTTTTTT. Translating gives CASRLDRDTGELFF.

The V call is TRBV6-1, the J call TRBJ2-5; 11 bases align to TRBD2. This CDR3 contains 18 residues. The ends lost 3 bases at V and 2 bases at J; junction bases unmatched: 11. The germline CDR1 and CDR2 sequences are MNHNS and SASEGT. The CDR3 sequence: CASSDAYGGLAVQETQYF. The CDR3 nucleotides read TGTGCCAGCAGTGACGCCTATGGGGGACTAGCGGTTCAAGAGACCCAGTACTTC.

The J gene is TRBJ2-2, the V gene TRBV21-1; the DNA was not used to check the table's D call, TRBD2. TRBV21-1 constitutes a pseudogene. This CDR3 has 19 residues. The CDR3 sequence is CASSKPTSGRAGDTGELFF. For the CDR3, the DNA is TGTGCCAGCAGCAAACCCACTAGCGGGAGGGCGGGAGACACCGGGGAGCTGTTTTTT.

As DNA, the CDR3 is TGTGCCAGCAGCCTTAGCGGGAGTATTTCTGAGCAGTTCTTC. Translating it yields CASSLSGSISEQFF. This chain joins TRBV9 and TRBJ2-1; 9 nucleotides align to TRBD2. The CDR3 consists of 14 residues. V shed 4 bases and J 9 bases; nucleotides not matched to a gene: 8. CDR1 and CDR2 from the germline V gene are SGDLS and YYNGEE.